This TCR beta chain came from a study of blood T cells in healthy people across ages. The use of a sample-barcoded 5' primer and a J-beta primer mix characterized a second PCR of about 7 to 12 cycles. Researchers report that a template-switch adaptor with 12 random nucleotides tagged each cDNA molecule. TCRdb passed the 5' RACE reads through MiXCR, listing each CDR3 protein once. The table shows roughly 1,500,000 distinct CDR3 sequences, with around two fifths occurring only once. General observations from the study: CMV status of donors was not determined, possibly confounding expanded clonotype changes.

This CDR3 is built from 15 residues. The V gene end was trimmed by 0 bases and the J gene end by 0 bases; junction bases not matched to a gene: 5. Germline assignment: CDR1 DFQATT and CDR2 SNEGSKA (reference sequence). Turning to this clonotype: Its target is not known.

The clonotype was recovered from a woman younger than 30 in good health. The chain employs TRBV20-1 and TRBJ2-7, with 7 positions matching TRBD2. Sequences were obtained from blood. CDR3 bases: TGCAGTGCTAGAGATCTAGCGGTCGTCTCCTACGAGCAGTACTTC. Translating it yields CSARDLAVVSYEQYF.